This is a list of T cell receptor beta chains from one sample in a study of blood T cell repertoires in COVID-19. Clones were sequenced by immunoSEQ multiplex PCR, and TCRdb holds only the in-frame ones, with some missing. The sample includes around 150,000 clones, approximately 84% of them seen just once. The sequenced sample was peripheral blood. The source of these receptors is a woman older than 75 with acute or convalescent COVID-19. Each CDR3 is given with its conserved first and last residue. D genes are given only for firm matches. Clone size, where shown, is once, few, many, or a class for clones that have expanded.

>NA|NA|TRBJ2-1|TRBV5-1
CASSLVVGGEQFF
TGCGCCAGCAGCTTGGTGGTAGGAGGTGAGCAGTTCTTC
>NA|NA|TRBJ2-1|TRBV19
CASSIQGGFYNEQFF
TGTGCCAGTAGTATACAAGGAGGGTTCTACAATGAGCAGTTCTTC
>NA|TRBD2|TRBJ2-3|TRBV11-2
CASSLDRDSGTSTDTQYF
TGTGCCAGCAGCTTAGATCGGGATAGCGGGACTAGCACAGATACGCAGTATTTT
>many|TRBD1|TRBJ1-5|TRBV5-1
CASSLGQGVNQPQHF
TGCGCCAGCAGCTTGGGACAGGGGGTAAATCAGCCCCAGCATTTT
>once|TRBD1|TRBJ1-4|TRBV7-7
CASSLGTGGEEKLFF
TGTGCCAGCAGCTTAGGGACAGGGGGCGAGGAAAAACTGTTTTTT
>NA|TRBD1|TRBJ1-6|TRBV4-3
CASSPFLTGGAGPPLHF
TGCGCCAGCAGCCCATTCCTGACAGGGGGCGCCGGGCCACCCCTCCACTTT
>NA|NA|TRBJ2-5|TRBV6-5
CASKPSGANKGAQYF
TGTGCCAGCAAACCTAGCGGAGCCAATAAGGGGGCCCAGTACTTC
>NA|TRBD1|TRBJ1-2|TRBV12-3/TRBV12-4
CASGDRNYGYTF
TGTGCCAGCGGGGACAGGAACTATGGCTACACCTTC
>NA|NA|TRBJ1-5|TRBV19
CASSSAGLNQPQHF
TGTGCCAGTAGTTCAGCGGGGCTTAATCAGCCCCAGCATTTT
>NA|NA|TRBJ2-1|TRBV10-3
CAISPRASDEQFF
TGTGCCATCAGTCCCCGTGCGTCGGATGAGCAGTTCTTC
>NA|TRBD1|TRBJ1-6|TRBV5-4
CASSFETGGKSPLHF
TGTGCCAGCAGCTTCGAGACAGGGGGAAAATCACCCCTCCACTTT
>NA|TRBD1|TRBJ1-2|TRBV10-3
CAISLEPGQGSPWGGYTF
TGTGCCATCAGTCTCGAACCGGGACAGGGTTCCCCGTGGGGGGGCTACACCTTC
>NA|NA|TRBJ2-7|TRBV3-1/TRBV3-2
CASSHTAYEQYF
TGTGCCAGCAGCCATACTGCCTACGAGCAGTACTTC
>NA|NA|TRBJ2-3|TRBV11-2
CASSFLPDTQYF
TGTGCCAGCAGCTTCCTCCCAGATACGCAGTATTTT
>NA|TRBD2|TRBJ2-1|TRBV7-9
CASSLEGLRRPEQFF
TGTGCCAGCAGCTTAGAGGGACTAAGGAGGCCTGAGCAGTTCTTC
>NA|TRBD1|TRBJ1-5|TRBV18
CASSPDREQPQHF
TGTGCCAGCTCCCCTGACAGGGAACAGCCCCAGCATTTT
>many|TRBD2|TRBJ2-5|TRBV7-2
CASSLALGTSSSETQYF
TGTGCCAGCAGCTTAGCCTTGGGGACTAGCAGCTCGGAGACCCAGTACTTC
>NA|NA|TRBJ1-2|TRBV27
CASSLAGGAGGYTF
TGTGCCAGCAGTTTAGCGGGGGGCGCGGGCGGCTACACCTTC
>NA|NA|TRBJ2-1|TRBV4-1
CASSQLGSSRGDNEQFF
TGCGCCAGCAGCCAACTCGGTTCTAGTCGGGGAGACAATGAGCAGTTCTTC
>NA|TRBD2|TRBJ2-1|TRBV19
CASSSWTSGRAFNEQFF
TGTGCCAGTAGTTCTTGGACTAGCGGGAGGGCCTTCAATGAGCAGTTCTTC
>few|TRBD2|TRBJ2-1|TRBV27
CASSLRGSSYNEQFF
TGTGCCAGCAGTTTACGCGGGAGCTCCTACAATGAGCAGTTCTTC
>NA|TRBD1|TRBJ2-7|TRBV5-1
CASSLEGTGTYEQYF
TGCGCCAGCAGCTTGGAAGGGACAGGGACGTACGAGCAGTACTTC
>NA|NA|TRBJ1-3|TRBV6-6
CASAAVSGNTIYF
TGTGCCAGCGCGGCTGTCTCTGGAAACACCATATATTTT
>NA|NA|TRBJ2-5|TRBV18
CASSPGYQETQYF
TGTGCCAGCTCACCGGGCTATCAAGAGACCCAGTACTTC
>NA|TRBD2|TRBJ2-3|TRBV5-6
CASRLAGVLDTQYF
TGTGCCAGCAGATTAGCGGGAGTTCTGGATACGCAGTATTTT
>NA|NA|TRBJ1-1|TRBV7-9
CASSPLYNTEAFF
TGTGCCAGCAGCCCACTCTATAACACTGAAGCTTTCTTT
>NA|NA|TRBJ2-1|TRBV24-1
CATSDSPGSQFF
TGTGCCACCAGTGATTCCCCGGGGAGTCAGTTCTTC
>NA|NA|TRBJ1-1|TRBV5-1
CASSLGVGGEAFF
TGCGCCAGCAGCTTGGGGGTGGGAGGGGAAGCTTTCTTT
>NA|TRBD1|TRBJ2-3|TRBV20-1
CSASPGTGGGYTQYF
TGCAGTGCTAGTCCCGGGACAGGGGGCGGATATACGCAGTATTTT
>NA|NA|TRBJ1-3|TRBV19
CASSATGNSGNTIYF
TGTGCCAGTAGTGCAACAGGGAACTCTGGAAACACCATATATTTT
>once|TRBD1|TRBJ2-7|TRBV30
CAWSPGQGYDEQYF
TGTGCCTGGAGTCCGGGACAGGGTTACGACGAGCAGTACTTC
>NA|NA|TRBJ2-2|TRBV27
CASSLTGRTGELFF
TGTGCCAGCAGTTTGACGGGAAGGACCGGGGAGCTGTTTTTT
>once|TRBD1|TRBJ2-1|TRBV10-3
CAISADRGSYNEQFF
TGTGCCATCAGTGCGGACAGGGGGTCCTACAATGAGCAGTTCTTC
>once|TRBD1|TRBJ2-5|TRBV13
CASSPNPLRQGGETQYF
TGTGCCAGCAGCCCAAACCCCCTCCGACAGGGCGGAGAGACCCAGTACTTC
>NA|TRBD1|TRBJ1-2|TRBV4-1
CASSLQPGDSVNYGYTF
TGCGCCAGCAGCCTCCAGCCCGGGGACAGTGTTAACTATGGCTACACCTTC
>NA|TRBD1|TRBJ2-3|TRBV5-1
CASSLGTGAWDTQYF
TGCGCCAGCAGCTTAGGGACAGGGGCTTGGGATACGCAGTATTTT
>NA|NA|TRBJ1-1|TRBV19
CASSINRLEAFF
TGTGCCAGTAGTATCAACAGGCTTGAAGCTTTCTTT
>NA|TRBD1|TRBJ1-2|TRBV6-6
CASGSRQGAYYGYTF
TGTGCCAGCGGATCAAGACAGGGGGCATACTATGGCTACACCTTC
>NA|TRBD2|TRBJ2-7|TRBV5-1
CASSSASGGPYEQYF
TGCGCCAGCAGCTCGGCTAGCGGGGGCCCCTACGAGCAGTACTTC
>once|TRBD1|TRBJ1-3|TRBV3-1/TRBV3-2
CASSPGTGTGNTIYF
TGTGCCAGCAGCCCGGGGACAGGGACAGGAAACACCATATATTTT
>NA|NA|TRBJ1-2|TRBV29-1
CSVQQENYGYTF
TGCAGCGTTCAACAGGAAAACTATGGCTACACCTTC
>NA|NA|TRBJ2-5|TRBV19
CASSMRGETQYF
TGTGCCAGTAGTATGCGGGGAGAGACCCAGTACTTC
>NA|NA|TRBJ2-1|TRBV18
CASSPASKENNEQFF
TGTGCCAGCTCACCAGCTAGCAAAGAAAACAATGAGCAGTTCTTC
>NA|NA|TRBJ2-7|TRBV19
CASSLQGLPSYEQYF
TGTGCCAGTAGCCTGCAGGGGCTTCCCTCCTACGAGCAGTACTTC
>NA|NA|TRBJ2-1|TRBV14
CASSQRGRRPGNEQFF
TGTGCCAGCAGCCAACGGGGAAGGAGGCCGGGGAATGAGCAGTTCTTC
>once|TRBD1|TRBJ2-6|TRBV19
CASTPRGLPGANVLTF
TGTGCCAGTACCCCCAGGGGGCTGCCTGGGGCCAACGTCCTGACTTTC
>NA|TRBD2|TRBJ2-2|TRBV30
CAWRSKREFANTGELFF
TGTGCCTGGAGATCCAAGCGGGAGTTCGCGAACACCGGGGAGCTGTTTTTT
>NA|TRBD1|TRBJ1-2|TRBV4-1
CASSQEQGIHGYTF
TGCGCCAGCAGCCAGGAACAGGGGATACATGGCTACACCTTC
>NA|NA|TRBJ1-2|TRBV18
CASSPQVEGYGYTF
TGTGCCAGCTCACCGCAGGTCGAGGGCTATGGCTACACCTTC
>NA|NA|TRBJ2-1|TRBV11-3
CASSWRLGEQFF
TGTGCCAGCAGCTGGAGATTGGGTGAGCAGTTCTTC
>once|NA|TRBJ2-1|TRBV6-1
CASSEDPGDLNNEQFF
TGTGCCAGCAGTGAGGACCCAGGGGATCTGAACAATGAGCAGTTCTTC
>NA|NA|TRBJ1-2|TRBV6-5
CASSSFLGGSHGYTF
TGTGCCAGCAGTTCTTTCCTAGGCGGGTCGCATGGCTACACCTTC
>NA|TRBD1|TRBJ1-2|TRBV29-1
CSVVGQGANGYTF
TGCAGCGTTGTAGGCCAGGGGGCAAATGGCTACACCTTC